This T cell receptor beta chain was identified in a study of shared clonotypes between healthy human individuals. The study's findings and limits: In general, naive subsets displayed greater estimated richness than memory subsets did.

This table comes from immunoSEQ multiplex PCR, and its TCRdb copy is limited to in-frame clones, with some not included. Seen here are about 690,000 clones, about 92% observed once, and the top ten hold around a third. Concerning this clone itself: Its antigen is unknown.

The CDR3 runs 12 residues. In germline, CDR1 is SGHRS, CDR2 YFSETQ. The germline V and J ends were trimmed by 4 bases and 4 bases, with 7 bases remaining between them. Those who donated, Caucasian adults without exception, all lived in Nashville, Tennessee. This TCR derives from a man younger than 35 in good health. Some clones in this sample may be carry-over from other donors' samples. The chain employs TRBV5-1 and TRBJ2-3; no clear D. The specimen sequenced was memory CD8+ T cells from PBMCs. The subset here: CD45RO+ cells pooled with CCR7-negative TemRA cells. CDR3 bases: TGCGCCAGCAGCCCGAGTCCAGATACGCAGTATTTT. Its protein product is CASSPSPDTQYF.